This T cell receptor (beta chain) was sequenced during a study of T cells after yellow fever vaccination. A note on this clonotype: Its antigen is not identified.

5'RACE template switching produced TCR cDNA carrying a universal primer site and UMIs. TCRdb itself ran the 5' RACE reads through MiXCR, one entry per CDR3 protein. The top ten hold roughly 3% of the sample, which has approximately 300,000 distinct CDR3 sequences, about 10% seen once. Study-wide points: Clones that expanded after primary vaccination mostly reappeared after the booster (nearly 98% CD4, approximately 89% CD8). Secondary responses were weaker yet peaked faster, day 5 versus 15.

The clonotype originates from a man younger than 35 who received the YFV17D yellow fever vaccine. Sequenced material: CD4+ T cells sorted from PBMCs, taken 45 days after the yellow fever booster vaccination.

The CDR3 DNA is TGTGCCAGCTCACCATGGACAGGGGCCTCCTACGAGCAGTACTTC. Translation gives CASSPWTGASYEQYF. The chain carries TRBV18 and TRBJ2-7; 9 positions agree with TRBD1. CDR3 size: 15 residues. Germline V gene lookup returns CDR1 KGHSH and CDR2 LQKENI. The V segment lost 2 bases and the J segment 0 bases; nucleotides outside the gene matches: 2. The full variable domain, in which reference TRBV18 and TRBJ2-7 provide the parts outside the CDR3, is NAGVMQNPRHLVRRRGQEARLRCSPMKGHSHVYWYRQLPEEGLKFMVYLQKENIIDESGMPKERFSAEFPKEGPSILRIQQVVRGDSAAYFCASSPWTGASYEQYFGPGTRLTVT.